The source of this T cell receptor beta chain is a study of cytomegalovirus exposure and HLA in healthy donors. Overall study findings and caveats: What TCR beta sequences reportedly achieved was accurate prediction of HLA-A and HLA-B alleles in most subjects.

Participants comprised healthy donors of bone marrow. This CDR3 has 15 residues. The germline V gene encodes CDR1 SEHNR and CDR2 FQNEAQ (reference sequence). V dropped 1 base and J dropped 8; count of bases not matched to a gene: 7. Remarks on this clone: Antigen specificity is unknown.

The PCR employed 60 Vbeta primers together with 13 Jbeta primers. The data were produced by immunoSEQ multiplex PCR, yet TCRdb's version contains in-frame clones alone and is incomplete. The table has 200,000 or so clones, approximately 80% seen once. This clonotype was obtained from a boy aged 2 to 9 in good health and CMV-seronegative. The sequencing sample was made of PBMCs. J is TRBJ2-1 and V is TRBV7-9, with TRBD2 matching 8 bases. DNA of the CDR3: TGTGCCAGCAGCTTAGTGACTAGCGCCCAACATGAGCAGTTCTTC. Protein product: CASSLVTSAQHEQFF. The full variable domain, in which reference TRBV7-9 and TRBJ2-1 provide the parts outside the CDR3, is DTGVSQNPRHKITKRGQNVTFRCDPISEHNRLYWYRQTLGQGPEFLTYFQNEAQLEKSRLLSDRFSAERPKGSFSTLEIQRTEQGDSAMYLCASSLVTSAQHEQFFGPGTRLTVL.